This T cell receptor beta chain was obtained from a study of blood T cell repertoires in COVID-19. Overall study context: Spain, Italy and the United States supplied samples that represented acute and convalescent COVID-19. PBMCs, B-cell-depleted T cells, or T cells were the source of the cDNA or gDNA that made up the material.

The V segment lost 2 bases and the J segment 0 bases; nucleotides outside the gene matches: 15. Per the germline V gene, CDR1 is LNHDA and CDR2 is SQIVND (reference sequence). This CDR3 spans 19 amino acids. In the authors' workflow: Estimated nucleated cell counts came from reference gene primer amplification. The data were produced by immunoSEQ multiplex PCR, yet TCRdb's version contains in-frame clones alone and is incomplete. V and J calls plus clone size are reproduced from that table; the DNA served to infer D and trimming. The sample contains some 110,000 clones, about four fifths of which appear only once.

V usage is TRBV19 and J usage is TRBJ1-2; 7 bases fit TRBD1. Sequences were obtained from peripheral blood. The sequence derives from a woman between 65 and 79 years old with acute or convalescent COVID-19. In nucleotides, the CDR3 is TGTGCCAGTAGTATATCCCCCGGGACAGCCTACCGTTCTAACTATGGCTACACCTTC. This sequence encodes CASSISPGTAYRSNYGYTF.